This T cell receptor (beta chain) comes out of a study of shared clonotypes between healthy human individuals. As for this clone: The sample contains more than one DNA sequence encoding this CDR3.

Replicate PCRs for unsorted PBMC used 250 to 300 ng DNA (approximately 30,000 T cell genomes). Only in-frame clones appear in the TCRdb table, and some are missing; sequencing was by immunoSEQ multiplex PCR. This sample has about 460,000 clones, with 70% to 80% found just once. CDR1 is KGHSH and CDR2 is LQKENI in the germline V gene. With 0 bases removed from V and 5 bases from J, the gap between germline ends came to 8 bases. There are 13 residues in the CDR3. This clonotype was obtained from a woman in her thirties or forties in good health. Some clones in this sample may be carry-over from other donors' samples. This rearrangement joins TRBV18 to TRBJ2-7; D is unclear. Sequenced: PBMCs. This chain's CDR3 is CASSPPGLDEQYF. In DNA form, the CDR3 reads TGTGCCAGCTCACCACCAGGGTTGGACGAGCAGTACTTC.